This T cell receptor (beta chain) is from a study of blood T cells in healthy people across ages. Study results and caveats: The study found more naive CD4+ cells and higher diversity in long-lived than aged donors.

A few counts support this clonotype. Antigen: not known. CDR3 length equals 13 residues. Trimming stripped 6 bases from V and 4 bases from J, with 11 bases between. In germline, CDR1 is SGHRS, CDR2 YFSETQ. Each sample had at least 6 million PBMCs isolated. Through a sample-barcoded 5' primer and a J-beta primer mix, a second PCR was run for roughly 6 to 12 cycles. TCRdb independently ran MiXCR on the 5' RACE reads; one entry per CDR3 protein. The sample yields 750,000 to 850,000 distinct CDR3 sequences, roughly 25% seen once. This sample also belongs to another study, concerning T cells of mothers and their children.

The source material was blood. The chain uses TRBV5-1 and TRBJ2-1, with D maybe TRBD2 (5 bases). The source is a boy younger than 18 in good health. The CDR3: CASIGVGYNEQFF. The CDR3 nucleotides read TGCGCCAGCATCGGGGTGGGGTACAATGAGCAGTTCTTC.